Reported below is one T cell receptor beta chain. This specimen comes from a study of blood T cell repertoires in COVID-19. The J segment lost 9 bases and the V segment lost 4 bases, leaving 8 bases of the junction unmatched. This CDR3 comprises 13 residues. Germline CDR1 SQVTM, CDR2 ANQGSEA. The repertoire was sequenced with immunoSEQ multiplex PCR; TCRdb's copy has only in-frame clones and lacks some. Altogether roughly 92,000 clones are present, 90% being singletons, with the ten largest covering approximately 4.3%. The J gene is TRBJ1-5, the V gene TRBV29-1; 8 positions match TRBD1. Sequenced sample: peripheral blood. The source is a woman aged 80 or older with active or convalescent COVID-19. Written as DNA, the CDR3 is TGCAGCGTTGGGACAGGGCAGGTGGGGCCCCAGCATTTT. Amino acids: CSVGTGQVGPQHF.